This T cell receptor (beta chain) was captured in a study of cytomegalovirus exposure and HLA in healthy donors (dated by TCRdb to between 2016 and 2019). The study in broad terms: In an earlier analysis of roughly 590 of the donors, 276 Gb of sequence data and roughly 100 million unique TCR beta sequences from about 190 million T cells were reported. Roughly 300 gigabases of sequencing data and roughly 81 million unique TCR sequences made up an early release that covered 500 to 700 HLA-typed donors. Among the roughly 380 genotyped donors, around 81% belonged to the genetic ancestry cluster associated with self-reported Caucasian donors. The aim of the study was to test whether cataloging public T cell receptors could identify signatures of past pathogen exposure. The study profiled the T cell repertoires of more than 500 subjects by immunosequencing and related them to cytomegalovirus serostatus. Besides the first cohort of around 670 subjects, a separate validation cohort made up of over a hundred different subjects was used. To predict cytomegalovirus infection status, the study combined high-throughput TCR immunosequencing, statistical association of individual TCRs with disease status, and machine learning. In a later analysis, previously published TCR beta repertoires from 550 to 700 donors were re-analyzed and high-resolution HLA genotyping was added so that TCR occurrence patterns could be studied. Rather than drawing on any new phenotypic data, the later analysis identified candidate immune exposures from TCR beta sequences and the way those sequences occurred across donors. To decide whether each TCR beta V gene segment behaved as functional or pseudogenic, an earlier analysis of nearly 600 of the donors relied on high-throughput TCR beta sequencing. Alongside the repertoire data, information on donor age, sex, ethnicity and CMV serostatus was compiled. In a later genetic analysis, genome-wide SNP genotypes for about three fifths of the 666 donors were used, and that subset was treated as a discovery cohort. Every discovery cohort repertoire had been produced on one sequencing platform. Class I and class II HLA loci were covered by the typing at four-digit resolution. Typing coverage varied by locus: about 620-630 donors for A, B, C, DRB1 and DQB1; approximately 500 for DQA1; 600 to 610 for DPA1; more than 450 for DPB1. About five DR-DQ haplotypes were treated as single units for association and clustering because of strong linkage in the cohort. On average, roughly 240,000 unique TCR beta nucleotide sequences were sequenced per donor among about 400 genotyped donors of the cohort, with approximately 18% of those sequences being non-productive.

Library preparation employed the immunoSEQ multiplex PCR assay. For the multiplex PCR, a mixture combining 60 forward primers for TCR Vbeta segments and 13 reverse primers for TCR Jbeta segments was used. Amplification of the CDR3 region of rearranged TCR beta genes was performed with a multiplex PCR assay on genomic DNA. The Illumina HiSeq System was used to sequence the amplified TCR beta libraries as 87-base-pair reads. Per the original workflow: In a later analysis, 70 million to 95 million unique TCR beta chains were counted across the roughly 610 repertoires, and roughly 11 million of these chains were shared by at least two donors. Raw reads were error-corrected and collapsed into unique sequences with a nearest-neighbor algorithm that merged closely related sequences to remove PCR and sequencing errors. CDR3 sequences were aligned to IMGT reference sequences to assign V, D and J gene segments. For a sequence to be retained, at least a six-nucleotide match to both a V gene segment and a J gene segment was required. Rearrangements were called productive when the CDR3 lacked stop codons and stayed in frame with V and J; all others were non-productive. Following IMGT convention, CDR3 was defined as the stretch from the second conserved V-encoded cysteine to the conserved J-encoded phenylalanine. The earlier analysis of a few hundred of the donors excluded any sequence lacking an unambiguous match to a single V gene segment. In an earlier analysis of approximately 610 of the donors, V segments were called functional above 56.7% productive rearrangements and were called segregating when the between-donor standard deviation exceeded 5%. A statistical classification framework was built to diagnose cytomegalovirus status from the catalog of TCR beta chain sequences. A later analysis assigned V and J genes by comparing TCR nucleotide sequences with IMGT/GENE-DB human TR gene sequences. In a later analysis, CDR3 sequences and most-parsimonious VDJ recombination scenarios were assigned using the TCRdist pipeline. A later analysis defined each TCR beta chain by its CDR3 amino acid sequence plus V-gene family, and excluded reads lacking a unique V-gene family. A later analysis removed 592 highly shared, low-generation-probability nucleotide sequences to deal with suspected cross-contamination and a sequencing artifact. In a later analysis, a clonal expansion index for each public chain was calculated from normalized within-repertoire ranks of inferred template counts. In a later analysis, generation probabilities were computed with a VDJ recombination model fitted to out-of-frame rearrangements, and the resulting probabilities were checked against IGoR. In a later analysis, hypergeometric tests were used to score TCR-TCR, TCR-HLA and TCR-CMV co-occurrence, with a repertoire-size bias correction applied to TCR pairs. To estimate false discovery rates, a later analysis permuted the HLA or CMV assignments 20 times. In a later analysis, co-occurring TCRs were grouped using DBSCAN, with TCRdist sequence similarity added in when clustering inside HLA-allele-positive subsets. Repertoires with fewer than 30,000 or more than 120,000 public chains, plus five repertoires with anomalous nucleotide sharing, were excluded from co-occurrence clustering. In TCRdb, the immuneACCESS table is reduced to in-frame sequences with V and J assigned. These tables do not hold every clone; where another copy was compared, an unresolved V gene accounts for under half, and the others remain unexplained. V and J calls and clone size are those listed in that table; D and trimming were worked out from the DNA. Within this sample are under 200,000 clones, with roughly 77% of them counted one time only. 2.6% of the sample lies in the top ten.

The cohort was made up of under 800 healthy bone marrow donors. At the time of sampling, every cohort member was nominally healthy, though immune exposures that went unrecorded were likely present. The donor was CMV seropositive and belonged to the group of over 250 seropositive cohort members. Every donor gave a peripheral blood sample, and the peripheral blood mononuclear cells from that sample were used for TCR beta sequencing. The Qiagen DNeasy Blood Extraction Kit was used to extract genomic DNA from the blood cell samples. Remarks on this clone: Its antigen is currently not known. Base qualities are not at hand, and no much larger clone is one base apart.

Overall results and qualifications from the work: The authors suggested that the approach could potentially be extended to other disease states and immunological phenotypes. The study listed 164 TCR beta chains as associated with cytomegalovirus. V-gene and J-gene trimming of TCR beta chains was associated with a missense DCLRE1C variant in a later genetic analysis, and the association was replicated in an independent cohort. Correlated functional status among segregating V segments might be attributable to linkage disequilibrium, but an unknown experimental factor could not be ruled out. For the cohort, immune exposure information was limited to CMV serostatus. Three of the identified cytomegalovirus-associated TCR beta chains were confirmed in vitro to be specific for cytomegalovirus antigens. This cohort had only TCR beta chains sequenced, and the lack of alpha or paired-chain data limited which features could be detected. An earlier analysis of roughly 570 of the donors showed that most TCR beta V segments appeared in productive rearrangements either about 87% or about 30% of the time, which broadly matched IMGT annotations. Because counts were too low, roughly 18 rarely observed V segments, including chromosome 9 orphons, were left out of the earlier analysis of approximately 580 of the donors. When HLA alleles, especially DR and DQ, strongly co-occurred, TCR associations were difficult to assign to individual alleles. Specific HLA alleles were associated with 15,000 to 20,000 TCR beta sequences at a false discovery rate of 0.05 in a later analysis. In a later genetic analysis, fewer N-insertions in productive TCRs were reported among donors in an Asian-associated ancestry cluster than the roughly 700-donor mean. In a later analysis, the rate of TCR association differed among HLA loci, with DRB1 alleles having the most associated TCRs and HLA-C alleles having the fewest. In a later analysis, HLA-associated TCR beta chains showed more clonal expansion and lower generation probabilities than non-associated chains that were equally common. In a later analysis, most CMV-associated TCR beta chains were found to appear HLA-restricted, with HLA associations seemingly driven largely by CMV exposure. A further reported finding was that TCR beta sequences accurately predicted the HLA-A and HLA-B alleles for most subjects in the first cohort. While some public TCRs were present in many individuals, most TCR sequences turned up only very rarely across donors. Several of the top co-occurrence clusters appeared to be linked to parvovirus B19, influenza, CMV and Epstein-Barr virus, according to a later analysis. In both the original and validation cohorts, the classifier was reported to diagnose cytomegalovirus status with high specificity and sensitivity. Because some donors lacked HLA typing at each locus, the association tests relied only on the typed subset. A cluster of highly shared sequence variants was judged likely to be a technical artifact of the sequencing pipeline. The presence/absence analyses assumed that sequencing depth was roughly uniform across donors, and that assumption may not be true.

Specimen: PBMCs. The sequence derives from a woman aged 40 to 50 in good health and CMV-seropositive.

The CDR3 amino acid sequence is: CASSIGTGREKLFF. The DNA sequence reads TGTGCCAGTAGTATCGGGACAGGACGTGAAAAACTGTTTTTT. In this chain, TRBV19 is recombined with TRBJ1-4, and TRBD1 matches 8 of the central bases. V is pruned by 3 bases and J by 7 bases, leaving 4 bases of the junction without a gene match. From a lookup of the germline V gene (reference sequence), CDR1 and CDR2 are LNHDA and SQIVND. The CDR3 spans 14 residues, from the cysteine through the phenylalanine. Only the CDR3 portion is preserved as DNA: 42 bases, with reading frame beginning at the first base.